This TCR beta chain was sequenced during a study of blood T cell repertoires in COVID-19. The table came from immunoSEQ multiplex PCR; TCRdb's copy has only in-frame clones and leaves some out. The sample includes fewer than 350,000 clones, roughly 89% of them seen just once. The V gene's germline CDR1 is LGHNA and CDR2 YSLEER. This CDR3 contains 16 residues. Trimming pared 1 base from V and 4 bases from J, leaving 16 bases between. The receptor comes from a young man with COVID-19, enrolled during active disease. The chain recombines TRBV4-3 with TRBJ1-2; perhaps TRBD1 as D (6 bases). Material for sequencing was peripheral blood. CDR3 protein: CASSQVGTPDRYGYTF. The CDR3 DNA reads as TGCGCCAGCAGCCAAGTCGGGACACCGGATCGCTATGGCTACACCTTC.